The 7 T cell receptor beta chains in this list originate from one sample, sequenced in a study of blood T cell repertoires in COVID-19. Assay used: immunoSEQ multiplex PCR; TCRdb lists only in-frame clones, some missing. Of approximately 35,000 clones listed, around 80% are singletons. Sequences were obtained from peripheral blood. The source of these receptors is a human donor in a cohort sampled during active COVID-19.

The chain recombines TRBV7-9 with TRBJ2-7, with D perhaps matching TRBD1 (6 bases). CDR3 length: 14 residues. Trimming cost V 3 bases and J 2 bases, with 11 bases left between them. CDR1 and CDR2 (germline): SEHNR, FQNEAQ (reference sequence). CDR3 DNA: TGTGCCAGCAGCTTGGGACAAGGCACCTACGAGCAGTACTTC. Protein: CASSLGQGTYEQYF. Variable domain in full (rest from reference TRBV7-9 and TRBJ2-7): DTGVSQNPRHKITKRGQNVTFRCDPISEHNRLYWYRQTLGQGPEFLTYFQNEAQLEKSRLLSDRFSAERPKGSFSTLEIQRTEQGDSAMYLCASSLGQGTYEQYFGPGTRLTVT.

This sequence joins TRBV6-4 and TRBJ2-3; 11 nucleotides agree with TRBD1. Germline V gene data show CDR1 as MRHNA and CDR2 as SNTAGT. V lost 8 bases, J lost 6 bases, and 7 bases stayed unmatched. The CDR3 is made up of 14 amino acids. Here the CDR3 DNA reads TGTGCCAGCGGCGGGGGACAGGGGGAGGATACGCAGTATTTT. It is translated as CASGGGQGEDTQYF.

This sequence joins TRBV9 and TRBJ1-3; D gene unclear. The CDR3 runs to 14 residues. Germline V gene lookup returns CDR1 SGDLS and CDR2 YYNGEE. Trimming shortened V by 4 bases and J by 0 bases, and 8 bases separated the two germline ends. The CDR3 DNA is TGTGCCAGCAGCCCACATTACTCTGGAAACACCATATATTTT. It encodes CASSPHYSGNTIYF.

The chain couples TRBV10-2 to TRBJ2-2; tentatively, D is TRBD2 (5 bases). Between the trimmed V and J ends, which lost 0 bases and 4 bases, there was a span of 6 bases. The CDR3 totals 14 residues. Germline V gene data show CDR1 as WSHSY and CDR2 as SAAADI. In DNA form, the CDR3 reads TGCGCCAGCAGTGAGTCGAGGGCCACCGGGGAGCTGTTTTTT. Translated, it gives CASSESRATGELFF.

This clone was counted a few times. The chain couples TRBV19 to TRBJ2-1; TRBD2 aligns across 14 bases. Germline CDR1 and CDR2: LNHDA and SQIVND (reference sequence). The trim removed 5 bases at V and 6 bases at J, leaving 6 bases unmatched. The CDR3 length is 16 residues. The CDR3 spells CASSSTTSGGGNEQFF. In nucleotides, the CDR3 is TGTGCCAGTAGTTCCACGACTAGCGGGGGGGGCAATGAGCAGTTCTTC. The variable domain in full, completed from reference TRBV19 and TRBJ2-1, reads DGGITQSPKYLFRKEGQNVTLSCEQNLNHDAMYWYRQDPGQGLRLIYYSQIVNDFQKGDIAEGYSVSREKKESFPLTVTSAQKNPTAFYLCASSSTTSGGGNEQFFGPGTRLTVL.

This chain connects TRBV19 to TRBJ1-6, with TRBD1 identical over 9 bases. The CDR3 is 17 amino acids. Unmatched junction bases numbered 9, after V lost 4 bases and J lost 5 bases. CDR1 is LNHDA and CDR2 is SQIVND in the germline V gene (reference sequence). The CDR3 DNA reads as TGTGCCAGTAGTAGGGACAGGGCCCTCGAACATAATTCACCCCTCCACTTT. Translating gives CASSRDRALEHNSPLHF.

V usage is TRBV5-4 and J usage is TRBJ2-2; D may be TRBD2 (6 bases). Trimming removed 4 bases from V and 4 bases from J, with 23 bases in between. Germline loops: CDR1 SGHNT, CDR2 YYREEE (reference sequence). This CDR3 has 18 residues. The CDR3 DNA reads TGTGCCAGCAGCACCCCCGCCGCCAGCGGGCTACCCACCGGGGAGCTGTTTTTT. This translates into CASSTPAASGLPTGELFF.